These 11 T cell receptor beta chains came from one sample sequenced in a study of blood T cell repertoires in COVID-19 (dated by TCRdb to about 2020). The library was made by the immunoSEQ multiplex PCR assay. Here the immuneACCESS table is served through TCRdb, limited to in-frame sequences with V and J called. Missing clones are a known gap in these copies; in checked studies unresolved V genes cover under half, and the rest lacks a known reason. The sample has about 140,000 clones on record, around nine tenths of them singletons. Of the sample, about 1.6% falls within the top ten clones. The specimen sequenced was peripheral blood. These receptors were collected from a woman aged 55-75 years with acute or convalescent COVID-19.

The chain joins TRBV2 to TRBJ2-3, with D maybe TRBD2 (6 bases). CDR1 is SNHLY and CDR2 is FYNNEI in the germline V gene. This CDR3 contains 15 residues. Trimming left V 7 bases short and J 2 bases short, with 16 bases between. The CDR3, as DNA: TGTGCCAGCACGGAGGGGCTAGCAGTCACAGATACGCAGTATTTT. Translation: CASTEGLAVTDTQYF.

The V and J genes are TRBV29-1 and TRBJ1-4, with D uncertain. Germline CDR1 SQVTM, CDR2 ANQGSEA. CDR3 length equals 12 residues. CDR3 DNA sequence: TGCAGTGCCCGGGAAGGGCCTGAAAAACTGTTTTTT. Residues: CSAREGPEKLFF. The whole variable domain, filled in from reference TRBV29-1 and TRBJ1-4, reads SAVISQKPSRDICQRGTSLTIQCQVDSQVTMMFWYRQQPGQSLTLIATANQGSEATYESGFVIDKFPISRPNLTFSTLTVSNMSPEDSSIYLCSAREGPEKLFFGSGTQLSVL.

The chain links TRBV10-3 to TRBJ1-1; D is possibly TRBD1 (5 bases). In germline, CDR1 is ENHRY, CDR2 SYGVKD. V lost 6 bases and J lost 0, with 14 bases in between. The CDR3 contains 15 residues. The CDR3 reads CAIRGGWVMNTEAFF. The CDR3 nucleotides are TGTGCCATCAGGGGGGGTTGGGTGATGAACACTGAAGCTTTCTTT.

This chain uses TRBV29-1 with TRBJ2-5; TRBD2 matches 8 bases. The CDR3 is 15 amino acids. CDR1 is SQVTM and CDR2 is ANQGSEA in the germline V gene. The CDR3 region has the DNA TGCAGTCGGGGGGGGATCGGTATAGGTGCTGAGACCCAGTACTTC. Amino acids: CSRGGIGIGAETQYF.

The chain couples TRBV6-5 to TRBJ1-2; D is perhaps TRBD1 (5 bases). V was cut by 10 bases and J by 7 bases, with 19 bases left in between. Germline loops: CDR1 MNHEY, CDR2 SVGAGI. There are 13 residues in the CDR3. The DNA of the CDR3 is TGTGCCACCCGACCGGGAGGAAGGGGTGGCTACACCTTC. It codes for CATRPGGRGGYTF.

This chain uses TRBV29-1 with TRBJ1-4, with D uncertain. The CDR3 is 14 amino acids. Germline loops: CDR1 SQVTM, CDR2 ANQGSEA. With 4 bases removed from V and 0 bases from J, the gap between germline ends came to 9 bases. CDR3 region: CSVAGDATNEKLFF. The CDR3 nucleotides are TGCAGCGTTGCCGGGGATGCAACTAATGAAAAACTGTTTTTT. Full variable domain (rest looked up from reference TRBV29-1 and TRBJ1-4): SAVISQKPSRDICQRGTSLTIQCQVDSQVTMMFWYRQQPGQSLTLIATANQGSEATYESGFVIDKFPISRPNLTFSTLTVSNMSPEDSSIYLCSVAGDATNEKLFFGSGTQLSVL.

The chain is built from TRBV5-1 and TRBJ2-1; 7 bases match TRBD1. CDR3 length: 15 amino acids. The germline CDR1 and CDR2 sequences are SGHRS and YFSETQ. With 3 bases clipped from V and 6 bases from J, the junction kept 9 bases outside the gene matches. The CDR3 reads CASSSLTGKGNEQFF. CDR3 DNA sequence: TGCGCCAGCAGCTCTCTGACAGGGAAAGGCAATGAGCAGTTCTTC.

This clone showed up just once. The CDR3 sequence is CASSAGTVNIQYF. DNA for the CDR3: TGTGCCAGCAGCGCAGGGACTGTGAACATTCAGTACTTC. The chain combines TRBV2 with TRBJ2-4, with D possibly being TRBD2 (6 bases). The CDR3 loop spans 13 amino acids. V was pared by 6 bases and J by 7 bases, with 13 bases between. CDR1 SNHLY and CDR2 FYNNEI come from the germline V gene.

The chain joins TRBV5-1 to TRBJ1-2; TRBD1 agrees at 8 bases. Germline V lookup: CDR1 SGHRS, CDR2 YFSETQ. There are 14 residues in the CDR3. Unmatched junction bases numbered 9, after V lost 4 bases and J lost 7 bases. The CDR3 DNA reads as TGCGCCAGCAGCCCCCTAGGACAGGGCCTTGGCTACACCTTC. Amino acids: CASSPLGQGLGYTF.

The V call is TRBV7-9, the J call TRBJ1-5; D possibly corresponds to TRBD1 (6 bases). The germline V gene encodes CDR1 SEHNR and CDR2 FQNEAQ (reference sequence). The CDR3 is 15 amino acids. V lost 5 bases to trimming and J lost 4 bases, with 15 bases between them. CDR3 residues: CASSRDDRPNQPQHF. The CDR3 DNA reads TGTGCCAGCAGCCGAGACGACAGGCCAAATCAGCCCCAGCATTTT. Looking up the rest from reference TRBV7-9 and TRBJ1-5 gives the full variable domain: DTGVSQNPRHKITKRGQNVTFRCDPISEHNRLYWYRQTLGQGPEFLTYFQNEAQLEKSRLLSDRFSAERPKGSFSTLEIQRTEQGDSAMYLCASSRDDRPNQPQHFGDGTRLSIL.

This clone is a singleton in its sample. The V and J genes are TRBV18 and TRBJ1-1; possible D gene TRBD1, 6 bases. Germline-derived CDR1 and CDR2 are KGHSH and LQKENI. CDR3 size: 15 residues. Deletions cut 6 bases from V and 1 base from J, with 15 bases between. CDR3 bases: TGTGCCAGCTCCCCCACACAGGACAGGAACACTGAAGCTTTCTTT. It yields the protein CASSPTQDRNTEAFF.